This TCR beta chain was captured in a study of spatial heterogeneity in lung cancer. Study summary: As counted in raw reads, each unique TCR and UMI combination appeared more than ten times on average.

Sample time point: sample taken at primary tumor resection. The study sequenced unsorted whole RNA from tumor, nontumor lung or frozen PBMC. J gave up 2 bases and V 10 bases, and 11 bases lay outside the gene matches. The CDR3 runs 15 residues. Germline assignment: CDR1 MDHEN and CDR2 SYDVKM. TCRdb itself ran the 5' RACE reads through MiXCR, one entry per CDR3 protein. The data show over 15,000 distinct CDR3 sequences, 5.7% seen once. Broader study findings: Within tumors, counts of expanded alpha and beta TCRs tracked tumor mutation counts. Counts of ubiquitous and regional expanded TCRs tracked ubiquitous and regional nonsynonymous mutations, respectively.

This clonotype is termed medium-sized (0.01 to 0.1%). Its specificity is unknown. The chain employs TRBV28 and TRBJ2-7, with 10 bases fitting TRBD1. The sample here was lung tumor tissue, taken at surgery. The receptor comes from a female donor with early-stage non-small cell lung cancer. The CDR3 is CATLDRDRGPYEQYF. The CDR3 DNA reads as TGTGCCACTCTGGACCGGGACAGGGGACCCTACGAGCAGTACTTC. The whole variable domain, filled in from reference TRBV28 and TRBJ2-7, reads DVKVTQSSRYLVKRTGEKVFLECVQDMDHENMFWYRQDPGLGLRLIYFSYDVKMKEKGDIPEGYSVSREKKERFSLILESASTNQTSMYLCATLDRDRGPYEQYFGPGTRLTVT.